This passage covers 18 T cell receptor beta chains from one sample sequenced in a study of long-term antiretroviral therapy in people with HIV. immunoSEQ v3.0 was run at survey level. Sequencing was performed with immunoSEQ multiplex PCR; in TCRdb, only in-frame clones are kept and a portion is missing. The sample lists 30,000 to 40,000 clones, approximately 80% occurring once. The material sequenced was unsorted PBMCs, taken 0.6 years after starting antiretroviral therapy. The source is a man younger than 30 with HIV.

This chain connects TRBV19 to TRBJ2-6, with TRBD1 as a possible D gene (6 bases). Germline CDR1 is LNHDA and CDR2 is SQIVND (reference sequence). V lost 6 bases to trimming and J lost 0 bases, with 12 bases between them. CDR3 length: 16 amino acids. CDR3 protein: CASSTRGGSGANVLTF. The CDR3 nucleotides read TGTGCCAGTAGCACCAGAGGGGGCTCTGGGGCCAACGTCCTGACTTTC.

This chain connects TRBV27 to TRBJ2-2; D uncertain. Germline-derived CDR1 and CDR2 are MNHEY and SMNVEV (reference sequence). The V end lost 6 bases, the J end lost 1 base, and 3 bases lay between the germline ends. CDR3 length: 12 amino acids. The CDR3 DNA sequence: TGTGCCAGCAGCCGGAACACCGGGGAGCTGTTTTTT. Translating gives CASSRNTGELFF.

The rearrangement uses TRBV15 and TRBJ2-7, with 8 bases identical to TRBD1. Germline V gene lookup returns CDR1 LNHNV and CDR2 YYDKDF (reference sequence). V lost 2 bases to trimming and J lost 3 bases; unmatched junction nucleotides: 6. The CDR3 is 15 residues long. The CDR3: CATSRSRGLYYEQYF. CDR3 sequence (DNA): TGTGCCACCAGCAGATCCAGGGGGCTGTACTACGAGCAGTACTTC. Filled out from reference TRBV15 and TRBJ2-7, the complete variable domain reads DAMVIQNPRYQVTQFGKPVTLSCSQTLNHNVMYWYQQKSSQAPKLLFHYYDKDFNNEADTPDNFQSRRPNTSFCFLDIRSPGLGDTAMYLCATSRSRGLYYEQYFGPGTRLTVT.

This chain links TRBV18 with TRBJ2-1; a possible D gene is TRBD1 (5 bases). Looked up from germline, CDR1 is KGHSH and CDR2 is LQKENI. The CDR3 sequence is 15 residues long. The V end lost 2 bases, the J end lost 0 bases, and 8 bases lay between the germline ends. The CDR3 coding sequence is TGTGCCAGCTCACCAGACAGAATCTCCTACAATGAGCAGTTCTTC. Protein product: CASSPDRISYNEQFF.

This chain connects TRBV5-1 to TRBJ2-6; 12 nucleotides match TRBD1. The CDR3 is 17 residues long. In germline, CDR1 is SGHRS, CDR2 YFSETQ. Unmatched junction bases numbered 8, after V lost 7 bases and J lost 3 bases. Here the CDR3 reads CASRRDRGLGGANVLTF. The CDR3 DNA follows: TGCGCCAGCCGCAGGGACAGGGGGCTCGGTGGGGCCAACGTCCTGACTTTC.

This clone was counted a few times. The chain has TRBV27 and TRBJ1-5; D uncertain. Germline CDR1 reads MNHEY; CDR2 reads SMNVEV (reference sequence). This CDR3 region has 13 residues. V lost 3 bases and J 3 bases, leaving 6 bases between the germline ends. DNA for the CDR3: TGTGCCAGCAGTTTTTTGGCCAATCAGCCCCAGCATTTT. Encoded protein: CASSFLANQPQHF.

This clone has only one observation. The rearrangement joins TRBV20-1 to TRBJ2-7; TRBD2 agrees at 7 bases. V was pared by 5 bases and J by 6 bases, with 4 bases of the junction left unmatched. This CDR3 has 11 residues. Germline CDR1 is DFQATT and CDR2 is SNEGSKA (reference sequence). CDR3 coding DNA: TGCAGTGCTCCCTGGGGGGGCGAGCAGTACTTC. Translating gives CSAPWGGEQYF.

The chain uses TRBV7-2 and TRBJ1-5, with D tentatively TRBD1 (6 bases). V shed 8 bases and J shed 3 bases, with 11 bases lying between them. From germline, CDR1 is SGHTA and CDR2 FQGNSA. This CDR3 has 13 residues. Here the CDR3 DNA reads TGTGCCAGCGGACAGACAACCAATCAGCCCCAGCATTTT. This translates into CASGQTTNQPQHF.

The chain is built from TRBV5-6 and TRBJ2-7, with 10 bases aligning to TRBD2. The CDR3 is 14 amino acids. Germline V lookup: CDR1 SGHDT, CDR2 YYEEEE. The J segment lost 2 bases and the V segment lost 1 base, leaving 0 bases of the junction unmatched. This chain's CDR3 is CASSLTSGTYEQYF. CDR3 bases: TGTGCCAGCAGCTTGACTAGCGGGACCTACGAGCAGTACTTC.

V gene TRBV6-5 combines with J gene TRBJ2-7; tentative D call: TRBD2 (5 bases). V lost 6 bases to trimming and J lost 0 bases, with 12 bases between them. Germline V gene sequence: CDR1 MNHEY, CDR2 SVGAGI. The CDR3 extends over 14 amino acids. This CDR3 reads CASSPGILSYEQYF. The CDR3 DNA sequence: TGTGCCAGCAGCCCGGGAATCCTCTCCTACGAGCAGTACTTC.

This clone was observed a single time. The CDR3 loop is CASSADTSGGTRTQYF. CDR3 in DNA: TGTGCCAGTAGTGCGGATACTAGCGGCGGAACCAGAACGCAGTATTTT. J is TRBJ2-3 and V is TRBV19; 8 bases align to TRBD2. Germline values: CDR1 LNHDA, CDR2 SQIVND (reference sequence). The CDR3 consists of 16 residues. V gave up 5 bases and J gave up 9 bases; unmatched junction bases: 16.

This clone appeared a few times. The rearrangement joins TRBV9 to TRBJ1-2; 11 bases fit TRBD1. CDR3 size: 14 residues. Germline-derived CDR1 and CDR2 are SGDLS and YYNGEE. The ends lost 3 bases at V and 7 bases at J; junction bases unmatched: 5. In nucleotides, the CDR3 is TGTGCCAGCAGCGCCGGACAGGGGGCGCTTGGCTACACCTTC. It yields the protein CASSAGQGALGYTF.

The V and J genes are TRBV7-2 and TRBJ2-1, with D possibly being TRBD1 (6 bases). There are 15 residues in the CDR3. Germline-derived CDR1 and CDR2 are SGHTA and FQGNSA. Trimming removed 2 bases from V and 2 bases from J, with 10 bases in between. CDR3 sequence (DNA): TGTGCCAGCAGCTTATCCAGGGGAGCCTACAATGAGCAGTTCTTC. As protein: CASSLSRGAYNEQFF. Supplemented by reference TRBV7-2 and TRBJ2-1, the full variable domain reads GAGVSQSPSNKVTEKGKDVELRCDPISGHTALYWYRQSLGQGLEFLIYFQGNSAPDKSGLPSDRFSAERTGGSVSTLTIQRTQQEDSAVYLCASSLSRGAYNEQFFGPGTRLTVL.

The genes are TRBV6-6 and TRBJ2-7; 8 bases map to TRBD1. This CDR3 is built from 13 residues. The junction had 5 bases not matched to a gene; V was cut back by 7 bases and J by 3 bases. Germline V gene lookup returns CDR1 MNHNY and CDR2 SVGAGI (reference sequence). The CDR3 loop is CASNEGTGYEQYF. DNA for the CDR3: TGTGCCAGCAATGAGGGGACAGGCTACGAGCAGTACTTC.

This chain connects TRBV5-1 to TRBJ2-5; 13 bases agree with TRBD2. J gave up 6 bases and V 4 bases, and 9 bases lay outside the gene matches. Germline V lookup: CDR1 SGHRS, CDR2 YFSETQ. CDR3 length equals 16 residues. CDR3 loop: CASSPHGLAGVKTQYF. CDR3 nucleotide sequence: TGCGCCAGCAGCCCACACGGACTAGCGGGAGTTAAGACCCAGTACTTC.

This clone was seen a few times. The chain uses TRBV28 and TRBJ2-7; TRBD2 might be the D (5 bases). Germline V gene data show CDR1 as MDHEN and CDR2 as SYDVKM. CDR3 size: 11 residues. V lost 6 bases and J 3 bases, leaving 6 bases between the germline ends. The CDR3 reads CASRGDYEQYF. The CDR3 DNA reads as TGTGCCAGCAGGGGAGACTACGAGCAGTACTTC.

A few counts support this clone. V and J are TRBV27 and TRBJ2-7; D gene ambiguous. The germline V gene encodes CDR1 MNHEY and CDR2 SMNVEV (reference sequence). V was pared by 0 bases and J by 2 bases, with 11 bases between. The CDR3 is made up of 15 amino acids. Here the CDR3 reads CASSLSMSRTYEQYF. CDR3 DNA sequence: TGTGCCAGCAGTTTATCGATGAGCCGTACCTACGAGCAGTACTTC.

The chain links TRBV11-2 to TRBJ2-7, with D possibly TRBD2 on 6 matching bases. V was shortened by 6 bases and J by 7 bases, with 16 bases between the two germline ends. The CDR3 length is 13 residues. The germline V gene encodes CDR1 SGHAT and CDR2 FQNNGV. The CDR3 region is CASRSPPGEEQYF. The CDR3 bases are TGTGCCAGCAGAAGTCCCCCGGGAGAGGAGCAGTACTTC.